This T cell receptor (beta chain) was profiled in a study of spatial heterogeneity in lung cancer. Study-wide background: Within tumor regions, the number of TCR transcripts tracked closely with a T cell module score obtained from matched bulk RNA-seq. Every unique TCR and UMI combination, on average, appeared more than ten times in raw reads. Regarding the study as a whole: For expanded intratumoral alpha and beta TCRs, counts tracked tumor mutation counts.

TCRdb re-derived calls from the 5' RACE reads in MiXCR, one entry per CDR3 protein. The profile shows about 27,000 distinct CDR3 sequences, around 6.9% of them singletons. Sample time point: sample taken at primary tumor resection. Donation came from some 72 patients with untreated early-stage non-small cell lung cancer. The input material, whole RNA from tumor, nontumor lung or frozen PBMC, was sequenced unsorted. This clonotype was detected only a few times. The antigen is unknown. In germline, CDR1 is DFQATT, CDR2 SNEGSKA (reference sequence). Between the trimmed V and J ends, which lost 2 bases and 0 bases, there was a span of 8 bases. The length of the CDR3 is 14 residues.

The sequenced sample was lung tumor tissue, obtained at surgery. The source of this sequence is a male donor with early-stage non-small cell lung cancer. This rearrangement joins TRBV20-1 to TRBJ1-5; D is ambiguous. CDR3 sequence: CSARTPNSNQPQHF. The CDR3 nucleotides read TGCAGTGCTAGAACCCCAAATAGCAATCAGCCCCAGCATTTT.